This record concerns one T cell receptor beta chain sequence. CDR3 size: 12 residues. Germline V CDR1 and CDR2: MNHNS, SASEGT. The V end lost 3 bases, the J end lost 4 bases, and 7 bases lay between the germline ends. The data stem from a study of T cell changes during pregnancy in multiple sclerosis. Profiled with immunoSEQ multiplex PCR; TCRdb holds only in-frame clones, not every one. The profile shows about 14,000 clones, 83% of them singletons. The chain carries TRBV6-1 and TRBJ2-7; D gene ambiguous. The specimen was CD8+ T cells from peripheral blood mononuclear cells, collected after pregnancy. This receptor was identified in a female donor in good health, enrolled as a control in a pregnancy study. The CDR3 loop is CASSEHGYEQYF. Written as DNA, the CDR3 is TGTGCCAGCAGTGAGCACGGTTACGAGCAGTACTTC.